This T cell receptor beta chain was documented in a study of CD8 T cells in Susac syndrome (dated by TCRdb to about 2019). For the wider study: Whether CD8+ T cell activation and differentiation in Susac syndrome was antigen driven was tested using repertoire sequencing.

Comment on this clonotype: Its antigen remains undetermined. Base qualities are not at hand, and no much larger clone is one base apart.

V is shortened by 7 bases, J by 3 bases, and the region joining them spans 14 bases. The CDR1 and CDR2 encoded by the germline V gene are SGHAT and FQNNGV. Measured from the cysteine to the phenylalanine, the CDR3 is 14 residues long. Only the CDR3 portion is preserved as DNA: 42 bases, with reading frame beginning at the first base. Results and caveats for the whole study, not just this receptor: The number of individuals in the TCR sequencing and HLA analysis was acknowledged as relatively small.

RNA was extracted with the RNeasy kit and 0.5 to 1 ug was reverse transcribed using random hexamers. The immunoSEQ multiplex PCR assay, which covers 54 Vbeta and 13 Jbeta segments, was used to amplify TCR beta CDR3 regions. PCR amplification bias was corrected using a synthetic template baseline for primer optimization and computational correction. Per the source publication's procedure: Reads were annotated to V, D and J genes per IMGT and analyzed with immunoSEQ Analyzer, keeping only productive sequences. Clonality was calculated as one minus the Shannon entropy normalized by log2 of the number of productive unique sequences. For each patient and control, public and private clones were evaluated among the 100 most prevalent clones. Clones were defined as Susac-specific if absent from the healthy and MS cohorts, from 900 to 1,200 published viral clones and from other ImmuneACCESS disease sequences. TCRdb took the public reads, trimmed them with fastp at Q25, ran MiXCR for clone calling and kept in-frame beta chains. Duplicate CDR3 protein sequences are folded into a single record with the most common DNA and genes. None of the V and J calls come from the authors' own analysis; TCRdb made them. The sample records about 130,000 distinct CDR3 sequences, more than 90% of which are singletons. The ten largest account for over 0.065% of the sample.

Peripheral blood CD8+ and CD4+ T cells from healthy donors, Susac syndrome patients and multiple sclerosis patients were profiled by high-throughput TCR beta sequencing. Healthy donors were age- and sex-matched controls. Bulk CD8+ and CD4+ T cells were purified magnetically by negative isolation, whereas CD8+ TEMRA cells were enriched by FACS. Blood was drawn into EDTA tubes, processed within 24 hours, and PBMCs were isolated by density gradient centrifugation. PBMCs intended for TCR sequencing were cryopreserved in liquid nitrogen and thawed later in a water bath at 37 degrees C. The sorted or isolated CD4+, CD8+ and CD8+ TEMRA cells had a purity of 90% or higher.

The TCR originated in a human donor in good health. The sequencing sample was made of CD4+ T cells from PBMCs. The sequence joins TRBV11-2 to TRBJ2-3; TRBD2 is a weak D gene call, 5 bases matching. Read as DNA, the sequence is TGTGCCAGCACCATCGGACTCCTTACAGATACGCAGTATTTT. It specifies CASTIGLLTDTQYF.